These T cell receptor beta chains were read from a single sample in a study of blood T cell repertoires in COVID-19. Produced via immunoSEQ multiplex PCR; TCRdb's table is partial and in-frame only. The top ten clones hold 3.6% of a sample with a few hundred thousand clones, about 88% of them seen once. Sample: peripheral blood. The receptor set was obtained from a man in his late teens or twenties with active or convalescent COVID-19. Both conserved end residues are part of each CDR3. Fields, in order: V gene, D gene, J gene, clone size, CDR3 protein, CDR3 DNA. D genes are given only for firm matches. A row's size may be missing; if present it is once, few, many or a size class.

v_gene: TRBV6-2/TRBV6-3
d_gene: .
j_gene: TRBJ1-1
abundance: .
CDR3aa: CASSSWTGDGEAFF
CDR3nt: TGTGCCAGCAGTTCTTGGACTGGAGACGGTGAAGCTTTCTTT

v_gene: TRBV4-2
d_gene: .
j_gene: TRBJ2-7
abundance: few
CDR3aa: CASSQTNLENEQYF
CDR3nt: TGTGCCAGCAGCCAAACTAATTTAGAGAACGAGCAGTACTTC

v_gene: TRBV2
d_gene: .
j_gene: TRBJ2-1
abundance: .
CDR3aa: CASSYGSSYNEQFF
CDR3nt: TGTGCCAGCAGTTACGGGAGCTCCTACAATGAGCAGTTCTTC

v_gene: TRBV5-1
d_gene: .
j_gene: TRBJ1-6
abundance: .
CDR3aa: CASSQTGSSYNSPLHF
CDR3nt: TGCGCCAGCAGCCAAACAGGGAGCTCCTATAATTCACCCCTCCACTTT

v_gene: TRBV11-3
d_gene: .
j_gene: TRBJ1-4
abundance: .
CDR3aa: CASSLRADPRGEKLFF
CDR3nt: TGTGCCAGCAGCTTAAGAGCGGACCCGCGCGGGGAAAAACTGTTTTTT

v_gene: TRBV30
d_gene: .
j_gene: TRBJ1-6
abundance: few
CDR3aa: CAWSVGRGGSPLHF
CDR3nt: TGTGCCTGGAGTGTAGGCAGGGGTGGCTCACCCCTCCACTTT

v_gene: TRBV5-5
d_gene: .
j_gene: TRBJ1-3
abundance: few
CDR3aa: CASSSSGSYGNTIYF
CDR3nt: TGTGCCAGCAGCTCTTCAGGGTCTTACGGAAACACCATATATTTT

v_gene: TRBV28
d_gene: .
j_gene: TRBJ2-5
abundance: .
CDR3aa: CASINADQETQYF
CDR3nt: TGTGCCAGCATCAATGCGGACCAAGAGACCCAGTACTTC

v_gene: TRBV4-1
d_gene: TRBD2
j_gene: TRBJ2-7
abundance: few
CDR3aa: CASSRTGTSGFYEQYF
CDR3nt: TGCGCCAGCAGCCGAACCGGGACTAGCGGTTTCTACGAGCAGTACTTC

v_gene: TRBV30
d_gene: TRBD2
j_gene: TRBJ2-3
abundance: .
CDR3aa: CAPVQTSVYTDTQYF
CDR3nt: TGTGCCCCAGTCCAGACTAGCGTATACACAGATACGCAGTATTTT

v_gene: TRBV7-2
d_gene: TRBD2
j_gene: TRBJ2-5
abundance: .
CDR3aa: CASSPVAGTQYF
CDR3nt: TGTGCCAGCAGCCCGGTAGCGGGAACCCAGTACTTC

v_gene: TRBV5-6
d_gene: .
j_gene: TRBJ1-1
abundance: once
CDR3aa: CASSLVSGKNTEAFF
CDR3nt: TGTGCCAGCAGCTTGGTATCAGGGAAGAACACTGAAGCTTTCTTT

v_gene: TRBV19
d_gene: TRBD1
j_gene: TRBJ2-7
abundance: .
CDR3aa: CASSRQGVYEQYF
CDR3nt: TGTGCCAGTAGCCGACAGGGGGTGTACGAGCAGTACTTC

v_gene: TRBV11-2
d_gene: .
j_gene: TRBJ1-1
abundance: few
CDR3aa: CASSPTLNTEAFF
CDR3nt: TGTGCCAGCAGCCCTACTTTGAACACTGAAGCTTTCTTT

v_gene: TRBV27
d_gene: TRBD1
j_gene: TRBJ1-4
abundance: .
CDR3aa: CASGGDRGEKLFF
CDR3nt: TGTGCCAGCGGGGGGGACAGGGGGGAAAAACTGTTTTTT

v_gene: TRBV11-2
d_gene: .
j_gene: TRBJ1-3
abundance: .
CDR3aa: CASSLGGVLGNTIYF
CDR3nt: TGTGCCAGCAGCTTAGGCGGGGTACTCGGAAACACCATATATTTT

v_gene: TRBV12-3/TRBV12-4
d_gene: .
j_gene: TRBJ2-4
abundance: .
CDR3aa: CASSTGGVNIQYF
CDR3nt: TGTGCCAGCAGCACTGGCGGGGTGAACATTCAGTACTTC

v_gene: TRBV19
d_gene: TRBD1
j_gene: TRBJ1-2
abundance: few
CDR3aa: CASRSGTGTANYGYTF
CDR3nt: TGTGCCAGTAGGTCCGGGACAGGGACGGCTAACTATGGCTACACCTTC

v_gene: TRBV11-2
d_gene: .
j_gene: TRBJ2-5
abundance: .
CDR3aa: CASTSDLGGTQYF
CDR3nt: TGTGCCAGCACCTCGGACTTGGGCGGGACCCAGTACTTC

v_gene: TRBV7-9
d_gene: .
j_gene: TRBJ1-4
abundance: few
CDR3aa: CASSGYGGDNEKLFF
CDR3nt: TGTGCCAGCAGCGGCTACGGGGGAGATAATGAAAAACTGTTTTTT

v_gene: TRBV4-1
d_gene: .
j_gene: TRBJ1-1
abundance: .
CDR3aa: CASSDPPGTEAFF
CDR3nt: TGCGCCAGCAGCGATCCGCCAGGGACTGAAGCTTTCTTT

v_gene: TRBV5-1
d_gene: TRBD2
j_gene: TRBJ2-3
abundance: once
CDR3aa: CASSPRAGAGGTDTQYF
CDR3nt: TGCGCCAGCAGCCCCCGTGCGGGAGCGGGAGGCACAGATACGCAGTATTTT

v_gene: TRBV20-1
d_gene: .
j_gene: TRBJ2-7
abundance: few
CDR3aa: CSASALYEQYF
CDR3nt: TGCAGTGCTAGTGCTCTCTACGAGCAGTACTTC

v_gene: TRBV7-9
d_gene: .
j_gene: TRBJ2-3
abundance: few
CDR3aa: CASSLYGTDTQYF
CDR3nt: TGTGCCAGCAGCTTATATGGCACAGATACGCAGTATTTT

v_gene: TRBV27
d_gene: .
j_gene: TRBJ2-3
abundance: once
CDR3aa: CAAAADLAGWSTDTQYF
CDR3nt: TGTGCCGCGGCGGCTGACCTGGCGGGGTGGAGCACAGATACGCAGTATTTT

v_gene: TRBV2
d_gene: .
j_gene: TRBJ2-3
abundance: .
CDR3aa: CASQLRRGGTDTQYF
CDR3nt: TGTGCCAGCCAGCTTAGGCGGGGAGGCACAGATACGCAGTATTTT

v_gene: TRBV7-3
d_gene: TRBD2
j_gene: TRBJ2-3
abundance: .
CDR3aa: CASSLNLAGVPDTQYF
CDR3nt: TGTGCCAGCAGCTTAAACCTAGCGGGAGTACCAGATACGCAGTATTTT

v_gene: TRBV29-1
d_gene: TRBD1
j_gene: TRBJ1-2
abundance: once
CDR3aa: CSVRDRTFYGYTF
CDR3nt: TGCAGCGTCCGGGACAGGACCTTTTATGGCTACACCTTC

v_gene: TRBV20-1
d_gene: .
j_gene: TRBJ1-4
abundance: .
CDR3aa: CSASEFQTAGEKLFF
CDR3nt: TGCAGTGCTAGTGAATTCCAAACGGCGGGGGAAAAACTGTTTTTT

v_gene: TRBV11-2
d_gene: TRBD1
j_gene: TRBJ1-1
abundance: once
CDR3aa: CASSFGTEQAEAFF
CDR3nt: TGTGCCAGCAGCTTCGGGACAGAACAGGCCGAAGCTTTCTTT

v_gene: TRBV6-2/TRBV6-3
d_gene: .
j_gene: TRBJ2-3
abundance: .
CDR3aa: CASSYSRLADTQYF
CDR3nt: TGTGCCAGCAGTTACTCCCGGCTAGCAGATACGCAGTATTTT